This T cell receptor (beta chain) was identified in a study of OX40 agonist ivuxolimab in advanced cancers. Overall study: Patients assigned to dose escalation were diagnosed with hepatocellular carcinoma, melanoma, renal cell or head and neck cancer.

V lost 2 bases, J lost 6 bases, and 15 bases lay in between. CDR3 length: 15 amino acids. The V gene's germline CDR1 is SGHKS and CDR2 YYEKEE (reference sequence). Assay used: immunoSEQ multiplex PCR; TCRdb lists only in-frame clones, some missing. The table shows fewer than 100,000 clones, with more than 75% occurring only once. The sequenced sample was CD4+ or CD8+ T cells sorted from blood, obtained in a trial of the OX40 agonist ivuxolimab. The TCR sequence derives from an adult with an advanced solid tumor such as melanoma, head and neck, liver or kidney cancer. This rearrangement joins TRBV5-5 to TRBJ1-5; D perhaps matches TRBD1 (6 bases). This CDR3 is CASSFQGLEGQPQHF. The CDR3 DNA reads as TGTGCCAGCAGCTTTCAGGGGTTAGAGGGTCAGCCCCAGCATTTT.